This T cell receptor beta chain was sequenced for a study of human T cells and chemical hapten exposure. Across the study: Patients, largely female, had alopecia areata, totalis or universalis.

The time point here: pre-sensitization, week 0. Described treatment: therapeutic diphenylcyclopropenone sensitization with weekly scalp DPC. Unfractionated whole blood was the source from which total RNA was extracted. Suited to DPC and affected by alopecia, the donors ranged from 18 to 70 years old. Study outcomes and limitations: Alopecia was present in the donors, so their immune response may differ from healthy people's.

This clonotype appeared a few times. The target antigen is unknown. The CDR3 has 15 residues. Trimming removed 4 bases from V and 0 bases from J, with 14 bases in between. The V gene's germline CDR1 is SGDLS and CDR2 YYNGEE. Unique molecular identifiers were affixed to discrete cDNA molecules within the library. Via MiXCR, TCRdb re-called the RACE reads, giving one row per CDR3 protein. The sample has just under 35,000 distinct CDR3 sequences, 10% seen once. This receptor was obtained from a man aged 50 to 60 with alopecia areata. Some clones in this sample may be carry-over from other donors' samples. This specimen was whole blood, taken in connection with sensitization to the hapten diphenylcyclopropenone (DPC). The gene calls are TRBV9 and TRBJ2-7; D may be TRBD2 (5 bases). The chain's CDR3 is CASSPSSGVSYEQYF. The CDR3 coding sequence is TGTGCCAGCAGCCCCTCCTCCGGGGTCTCCTACGAGCAGTACTTC. The complete variable domain, with remaining parts taken from reference TRBV9 and TRBJ2-7, reads DSGVTQTPKHLITATGQRVTLRCSPRSGDLSVYWYQQSLDQGLQFLIQYYNGEERAKGNILERFSAQQFPDLHSELNLSSLELGDSALYFCASSPSSGVSYEQYFGPGTRLTVT.